This paragraph covers one TCR beta chain sequence. Antigen: not known. Regions amplified from RNA transcripts were the TCR beta CDR3 regions. In the first-round RT-PCR of the TCR CDR3, the HTBI primer set was used. TCRdb re-derived calls from the multiplex PCR reads in MiXCR, one entry per CDR3 protein. Of nearly 600,000 distinct CDR3 sequences in the sample, approximately 15% were seen once. The CDR3 covers 16 residues. V lost 1 base and J 3 bases, leaving 13 bases between the germline ends. From germline, CDR1 is SGHVS and CDR2 FQNEAQ. This record belongs to a study of T cells in Graves' hyperthyroidism and ophthalmopathy. Study-level findings and limits: Ophthalmopathy, which appeared later, was predicted by the model a median about 6 months before onset.

The TCR comes from a woman between 25 and 40 years old with Graves' hyperthyroidism that later progressed to Graves' ophthalmopathy. The source material was blood. The chain recombines TRBV7-8 with TRBJ2-1; no reliable D call. The CDR3 region is CASSLVGETYYNEQFF. The CDR3 DNA is TGTGCCAGCAGCTTAGTGGGCGAGACCTACTACAATGAGCAGTTCTTC.